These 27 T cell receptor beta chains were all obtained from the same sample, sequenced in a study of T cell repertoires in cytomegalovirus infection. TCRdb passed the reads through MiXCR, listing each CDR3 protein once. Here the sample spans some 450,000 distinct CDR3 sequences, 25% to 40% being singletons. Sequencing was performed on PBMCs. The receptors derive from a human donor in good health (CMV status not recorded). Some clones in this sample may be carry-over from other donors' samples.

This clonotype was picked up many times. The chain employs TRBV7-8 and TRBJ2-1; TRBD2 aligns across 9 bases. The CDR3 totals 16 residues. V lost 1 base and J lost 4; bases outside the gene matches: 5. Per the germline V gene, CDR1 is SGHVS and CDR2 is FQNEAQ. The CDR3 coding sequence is TGTGCCAGCAGCTTAGTTAGCGGGGGAACGTACAATGAGCAGTTCTTC. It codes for CASSLVSGGTYNEQFF.

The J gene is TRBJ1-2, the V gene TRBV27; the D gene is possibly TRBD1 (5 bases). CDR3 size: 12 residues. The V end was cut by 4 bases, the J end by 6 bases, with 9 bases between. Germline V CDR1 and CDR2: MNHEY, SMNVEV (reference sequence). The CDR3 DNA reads TGTGCCAGCAGTTCGGGGCCCGATGGCTACACCTTC. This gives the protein CASSSGPDGYTF.

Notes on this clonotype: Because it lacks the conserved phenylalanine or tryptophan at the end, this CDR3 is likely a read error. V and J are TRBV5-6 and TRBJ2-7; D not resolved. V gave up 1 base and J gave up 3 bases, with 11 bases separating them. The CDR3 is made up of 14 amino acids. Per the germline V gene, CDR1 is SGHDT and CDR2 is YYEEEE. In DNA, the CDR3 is TGTGCCAGCAGCTTGAGGATAGGGCTCTACGAGCAGTACTCC. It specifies CASSLRIGLYEQYS.

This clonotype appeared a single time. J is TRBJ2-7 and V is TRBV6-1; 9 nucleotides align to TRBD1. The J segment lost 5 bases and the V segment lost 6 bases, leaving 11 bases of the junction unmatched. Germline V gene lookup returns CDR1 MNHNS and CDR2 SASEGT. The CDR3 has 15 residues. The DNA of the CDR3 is TGTGCCAGCAGCACCGGGACAGGGAAGAGTCACGAGCAGTACTTC. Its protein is CASSTGTGKSHEQYF.

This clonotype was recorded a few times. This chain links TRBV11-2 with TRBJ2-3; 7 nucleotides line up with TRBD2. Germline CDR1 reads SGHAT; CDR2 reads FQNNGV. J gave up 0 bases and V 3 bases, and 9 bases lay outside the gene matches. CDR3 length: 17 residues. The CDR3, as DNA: TGTGCCAGCAGCTTTCAACCTAGCGGACTTAGCACAGATACGCAGTATTTT. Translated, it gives CASSFQPSGLSTDTQYF. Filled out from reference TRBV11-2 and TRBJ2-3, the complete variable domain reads EAGVAQSPRYKIIEKRQSVAFWCNPISGHATLYWYQQILGQGPKLLIQFQNNGVVDDSQLPKDRFSAERLKGVDSTLKIQPAKLEDSAVYLCASSFQPSGLSTDTQYFGPGTRLTVL.

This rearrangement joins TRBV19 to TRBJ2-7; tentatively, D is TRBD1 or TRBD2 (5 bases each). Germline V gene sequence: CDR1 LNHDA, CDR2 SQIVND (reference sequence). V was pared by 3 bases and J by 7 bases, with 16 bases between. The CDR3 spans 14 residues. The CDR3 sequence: CASSIFGTQGEQYF. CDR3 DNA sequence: TGTGCCAGTAGTATCTTCGGGACCCAAGGGGAGCAGTACTTC. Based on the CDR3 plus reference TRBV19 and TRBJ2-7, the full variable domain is DGGITQSPKYLFRKEGQNVTLSCEQNLNHDAMYWYRQDPGQGLRLIYYSQIVNDFQKGDIAEGYSVSREKKESFPLTVTSAQKNPTAFYLCASSIFGTQGEQYFGPGTRLTVT.

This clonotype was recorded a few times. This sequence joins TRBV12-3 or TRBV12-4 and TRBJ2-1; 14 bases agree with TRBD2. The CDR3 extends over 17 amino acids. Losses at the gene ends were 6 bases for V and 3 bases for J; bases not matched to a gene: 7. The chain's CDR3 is CASRLTSGGASYNEQFF. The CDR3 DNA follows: TGTGCCAGCAGGTTGACTAGCGGGGGGGCCAGCTACAATGAGCAGTTCTTC.

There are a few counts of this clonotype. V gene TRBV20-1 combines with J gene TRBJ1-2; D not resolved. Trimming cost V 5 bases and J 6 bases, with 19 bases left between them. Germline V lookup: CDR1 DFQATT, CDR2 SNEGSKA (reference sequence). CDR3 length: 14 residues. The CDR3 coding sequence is TGCAGTGCTTACACGGACCCAACCGCCCATGGCTACACCTTC. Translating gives CSAYTDPTAHGYTF.

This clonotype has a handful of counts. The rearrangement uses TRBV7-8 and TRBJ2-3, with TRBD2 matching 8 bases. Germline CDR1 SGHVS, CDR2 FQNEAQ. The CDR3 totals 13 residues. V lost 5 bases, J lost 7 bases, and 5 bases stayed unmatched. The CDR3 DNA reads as TGTGCCAGCAGCGCCGGACTAGCACATACGCAGTATTTT. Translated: CASSAGLAHTQYF.

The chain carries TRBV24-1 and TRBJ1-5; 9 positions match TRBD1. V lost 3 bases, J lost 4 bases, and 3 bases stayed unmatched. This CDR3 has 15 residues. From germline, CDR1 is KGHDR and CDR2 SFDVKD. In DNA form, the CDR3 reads TGTGCCACCAGTGATACAGGGGGCTTTAATCAGCCCCAGCATTTT. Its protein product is CATSDTGGFNQPQHF.

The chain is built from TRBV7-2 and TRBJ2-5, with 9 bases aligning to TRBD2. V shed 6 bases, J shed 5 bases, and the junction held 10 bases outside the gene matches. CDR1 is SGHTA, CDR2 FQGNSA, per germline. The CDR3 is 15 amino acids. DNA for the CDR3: TGTGCCAGCAGGATTACTAGCGGGCTGTTGGAGACCCAGTACTTC. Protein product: CASRITSGLLETQYF.

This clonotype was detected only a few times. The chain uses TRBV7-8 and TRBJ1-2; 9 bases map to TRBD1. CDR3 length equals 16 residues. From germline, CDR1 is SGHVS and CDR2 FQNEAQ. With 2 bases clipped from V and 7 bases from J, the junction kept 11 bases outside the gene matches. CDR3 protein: CASSLPTGQGSIGYTF. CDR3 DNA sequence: TGTGCCAGCAGCTTACCGACCGGACAGGGGAGTATTGGCTACACCTTC.

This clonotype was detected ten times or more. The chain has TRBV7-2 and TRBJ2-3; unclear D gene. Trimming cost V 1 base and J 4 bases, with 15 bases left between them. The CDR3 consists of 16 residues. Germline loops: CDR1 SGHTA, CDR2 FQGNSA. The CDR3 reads CASSLGVARTADTQYF. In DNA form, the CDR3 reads TGTGCCAGCAGCTTAGGAGTCGCCAGGACGGCAGATACGCAGTATTTT.

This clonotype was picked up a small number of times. This CDR3 reads CSAMESGTGQFF. Written as DNA, the CDR3 is TGCAGTGCTATGGAGAGCGGGACAGGGCAGTTCTTC. The rearrangement links TRBV20-1 to TRBJ2-1; possible D gene TRBD1, 8 bases. With 4 bases removed from V and 12 bases from J, the gap between germline ends came to 16 bases. Per germline, CDR1 DFQATT and CDR2 SNEGSKA (reference sequence). This CDR3 contains 12 residues.

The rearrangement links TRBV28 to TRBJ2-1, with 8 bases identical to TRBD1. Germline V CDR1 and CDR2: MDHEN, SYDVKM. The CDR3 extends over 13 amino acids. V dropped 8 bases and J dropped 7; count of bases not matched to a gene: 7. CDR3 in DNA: TGTGCCAGCTTCCCGACAGGGGCGAATGAGCAGTTCTTC. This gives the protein CASFPTGANEQFF. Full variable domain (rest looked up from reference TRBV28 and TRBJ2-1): DVKVTQSSRYLVKRTGEKVFLECVQDMDHENMFWYRQDPGLGLRLIYFSYDVKMKEKGDIPEGYSVSREKKERFSLILESASTNQTSMYLCASFPTGANEQFFGPGTRLTVL.

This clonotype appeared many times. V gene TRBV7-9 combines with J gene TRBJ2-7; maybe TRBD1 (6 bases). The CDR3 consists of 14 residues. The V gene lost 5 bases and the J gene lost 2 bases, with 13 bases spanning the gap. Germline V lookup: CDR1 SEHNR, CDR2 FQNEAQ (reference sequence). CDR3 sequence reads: CASSVRQAPYEQYF. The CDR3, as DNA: TGTGCCAGCAGCGTGCGACAGGCCCCCTACGAGCAGTACTTC.

The CDR3 region has the DNA TGTGCCATCAACAAGGGACAGGCTCGCGTCGATACGCAGTATTTT. Its protein product is CAINKGQARVDTQYF. The chain recombines TRBV27 with TRBJ2-3, with TRBD1 matching over 8 bases. This CDR3 is 15 amino acids long. V lost 10 bases to trimming and J lost 6 bases; unmatched junction nucleotides: 15. Per germline, CDR1 MNHEY and CDR2 SMNVEV (reference sequence).

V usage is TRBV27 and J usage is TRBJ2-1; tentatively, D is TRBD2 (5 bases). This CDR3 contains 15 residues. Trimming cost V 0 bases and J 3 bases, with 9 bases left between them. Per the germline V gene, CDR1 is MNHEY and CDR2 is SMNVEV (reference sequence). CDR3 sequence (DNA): TGTGCCAGCAGTTTATCGCGGGTCAACTACAATGAGCAGTTCTTC. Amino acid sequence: CASSLSRVNYNEQFF.

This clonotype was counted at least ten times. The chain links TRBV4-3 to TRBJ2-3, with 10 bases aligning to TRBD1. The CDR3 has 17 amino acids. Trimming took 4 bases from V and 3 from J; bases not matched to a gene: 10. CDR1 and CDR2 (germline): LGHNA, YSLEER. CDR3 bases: TGCGCCAGCAGCCCTACCGCCGGGACAGGGGCGACAGATACGCAGTATTTT. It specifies CASSPTAGTGATDTQYF.

CDR3 in DNA: TGTGCCAGCAGCAAGGACAGGGACGGCGTCCCCCTCCACTTT. Translated, it gives CASSKDRDGVPLHF. The rearrangement links TRBV5-4 to TRBJ1-6; 8 bases are shared with TRBD1. The CDR3 has 14 amino acids. Germline V gives CDR1 SGHNT, CDR2 YYREEE (reference sequence). The J segment lost 13 bases and the V segment lost 4 bases, leaving 10 bases of the junction unmatched.

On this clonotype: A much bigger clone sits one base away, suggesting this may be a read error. CDR3 DNA: TGTGCCAGCAGCAACACAAGGGACAGCGACTATGGCTACACCTTC. As protein: CASSNTRDSDYGYTF. This chain joins TRBV7-2 and TRBJ1-2; TRBD1 agrees at 7 bases. There are 15 residues in the CDR3. V shed 5 bases, J shed 3 bases, and the junction held 9 bases outside the gene matches. Looked up from germline, CDR1 is SGHTA and CDR2 is FQGNSA.

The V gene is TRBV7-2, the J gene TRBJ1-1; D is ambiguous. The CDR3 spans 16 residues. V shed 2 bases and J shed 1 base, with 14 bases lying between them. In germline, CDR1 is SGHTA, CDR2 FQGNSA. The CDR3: CASSLSIGFSNTEAFF. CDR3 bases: TGTGCCAGCAGCTTAAGTATTGGGTTCTCGAACACTGAAGCTTTCTTT.

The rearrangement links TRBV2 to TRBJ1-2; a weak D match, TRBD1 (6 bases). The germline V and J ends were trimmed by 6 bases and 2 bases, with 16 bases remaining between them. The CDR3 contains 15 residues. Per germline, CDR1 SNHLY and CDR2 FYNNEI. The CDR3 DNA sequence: TGTGCCAGCAGGGCCAGGGGTGGTGGCAACTATGGCTACACCTTC. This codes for CASRARGGGNYGYTF.

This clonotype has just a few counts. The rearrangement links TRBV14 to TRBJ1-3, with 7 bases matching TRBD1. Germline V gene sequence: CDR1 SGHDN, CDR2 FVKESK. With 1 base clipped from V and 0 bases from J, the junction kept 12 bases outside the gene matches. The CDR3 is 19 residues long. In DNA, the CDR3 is TGTGCCAGCAGCCAAGGATTCAAGGGGGCAACGAGCTCTGGAAACACCATATATTTT. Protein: CASSQGFKGATSSGNTIYF.

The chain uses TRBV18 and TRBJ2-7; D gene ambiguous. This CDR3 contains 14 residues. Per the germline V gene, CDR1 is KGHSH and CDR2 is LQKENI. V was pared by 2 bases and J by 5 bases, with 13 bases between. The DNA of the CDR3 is TGTGCCAGCTCACCAGAAAATCGTTTGGACGAGCAGTACTTC. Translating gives CASSPENRLDEQYF.

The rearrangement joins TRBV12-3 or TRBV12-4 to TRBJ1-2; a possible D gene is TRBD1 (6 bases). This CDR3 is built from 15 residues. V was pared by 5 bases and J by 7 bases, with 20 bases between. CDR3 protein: CASSPVGGIWGGYTF. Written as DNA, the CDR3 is TGTGCCAGCAGTCCTGTGGGGGGCATTTGGGGTGGCTACACCTTC.

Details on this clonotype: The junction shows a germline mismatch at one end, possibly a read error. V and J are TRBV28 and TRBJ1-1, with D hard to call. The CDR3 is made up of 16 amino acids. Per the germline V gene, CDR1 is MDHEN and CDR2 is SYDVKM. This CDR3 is CDSTLGLGPKNTEAFF. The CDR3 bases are TGTGACAGCACCCTAGGGCTAGGGCCCAAGAACACTGAAGCTTTCTTT.